This TCR beta chain is drawn from a study of OX40 agonist ivuxolimab in advanced cancers. Findings and caveats of the study: No determination was made of the antigen specificity of the expanded peripheral T cells. Both blood CD4+ and CD8+ T cells showed clonal growth by week 6 at 0.1 to 3.0 mg/kg.

V lost 7 bases, J lost 7 bases, and 23 bases lay in between. The germline gives CDR1 SQVTM, CDR2 ANQGSEA. This CDR3 is built from 14 residues. In regard to this clone: Antigen unknown.

TCRdb keeps only in-frame clones here, not all; method: immunoSEQ multiplex PCR. The profile shows around 46,000 clones, roughly 90% of them singletons. The sequencing used CD4+ or CD8+ T cells sorted from blood, collected in a trial of the OX40 agonist ivuxolimab. V is TRBV29-1 and J is TRBJ2-7; D might be TRBD1 (7 bases). The sequence derives from an adult with an advanced solid tumor such as melanoma, head and neck, liver or kidney cancer. The CDR3 DNA reads as TGCAGCGCCCTAGGAGGGTCAGGGGGAATAGAGCAGTACTTC. The encoded protein is CSALGGSGGIEQYF.